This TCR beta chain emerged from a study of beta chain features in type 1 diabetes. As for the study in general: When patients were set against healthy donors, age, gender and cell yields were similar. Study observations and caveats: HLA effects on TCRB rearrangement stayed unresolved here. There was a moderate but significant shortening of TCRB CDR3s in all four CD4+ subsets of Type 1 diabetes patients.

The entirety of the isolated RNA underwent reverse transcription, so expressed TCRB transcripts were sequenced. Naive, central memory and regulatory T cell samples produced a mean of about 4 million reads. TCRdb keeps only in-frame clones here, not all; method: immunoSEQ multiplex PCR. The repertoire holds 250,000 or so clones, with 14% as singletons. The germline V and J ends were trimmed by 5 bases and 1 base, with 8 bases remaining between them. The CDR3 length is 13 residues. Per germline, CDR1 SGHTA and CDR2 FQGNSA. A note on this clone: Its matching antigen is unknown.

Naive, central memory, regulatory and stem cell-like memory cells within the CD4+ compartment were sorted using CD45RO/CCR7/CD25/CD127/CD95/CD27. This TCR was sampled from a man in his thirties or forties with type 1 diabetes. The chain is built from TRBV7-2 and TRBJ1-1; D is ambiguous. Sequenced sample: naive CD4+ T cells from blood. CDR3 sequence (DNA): TGTGCCAGCAGCCCGTCCTCGAACACTGAAGCTTTCTTT. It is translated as CASSPSSNTEAFF.